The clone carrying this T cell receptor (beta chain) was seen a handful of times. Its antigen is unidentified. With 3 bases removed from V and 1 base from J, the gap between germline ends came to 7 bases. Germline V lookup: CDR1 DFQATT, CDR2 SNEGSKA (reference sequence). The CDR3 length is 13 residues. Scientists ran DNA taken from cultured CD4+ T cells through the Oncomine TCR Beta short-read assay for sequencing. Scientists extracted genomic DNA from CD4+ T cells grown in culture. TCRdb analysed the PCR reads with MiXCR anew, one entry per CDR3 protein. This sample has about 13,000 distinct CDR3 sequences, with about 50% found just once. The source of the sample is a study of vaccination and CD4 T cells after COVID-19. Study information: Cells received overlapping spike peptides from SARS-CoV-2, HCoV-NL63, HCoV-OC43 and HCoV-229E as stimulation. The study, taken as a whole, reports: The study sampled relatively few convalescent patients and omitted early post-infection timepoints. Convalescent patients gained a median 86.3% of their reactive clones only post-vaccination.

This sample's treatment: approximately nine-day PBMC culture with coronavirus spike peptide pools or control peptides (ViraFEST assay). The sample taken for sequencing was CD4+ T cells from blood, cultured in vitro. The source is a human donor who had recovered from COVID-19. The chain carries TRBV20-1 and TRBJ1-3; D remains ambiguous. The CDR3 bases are TGCAGTGCTAGGGAGGGATCTGGAAACACCATATATTTT. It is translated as CSAREGSGNTIYF.